The sequence of this T cell receptor (beta chain) was determined in a study of blood T cell repertoires in COVID-19 (TCRdb year 2020). Some background on the complete study: The collaborator samples originated in the United States, Italy and Spain and spanned the acute and convalescent phases of COVID-19. The dataset comprised deeply sampled blood TCRbeta repertoires from subjects exposed to, actively infected with, or recovered from COVID-19. The repertoires were made available in a free public database intended to serve as a resource for research on the immune response to SARS-CoV-2. HLA class I and class II types, where available, came from metadata supplied by the sample provider rather than from assay-based typing. The prospective study material was composed of cDNA or gDNA derived from T cells, B-cell-depleted T cells, or PBMCs. The samples were drawn from the first 160 participants of the ongoing ImmuneRACE study and from 1,254 subjects provided by 6 global collaborators. Nearly every sample came with metadata listing a de-identified subject ID, COVID-19 status, age in years and sex. The paper as a whole reports these results and caveats: How much clinical and demographic metadata was included differed by source and by participant, and the metadata was provided uncurated.

TCRbeta CDR3 regions were amplified from genomic DNA by means of the immunoSEQ Assay, a bias-controlled multiplex PCR. The original pipeline was this. The number of nucleated cells in each sample was estimated from the amplification of reference gene primers within the assay. To quantify the absolute abundance of each unique TCRbeta CDR3 rearrangement, sequence reads were collapsed and filtered. Productive Simpson clonality was computed per sample as the square root of Simpson's diversity index over productive rearrangements. Imported from immuneACCESS, the table was reduced by TCRdb to in-frame sequences with V and J called. These copies leave out some clones; in studies compared against another copy, an unresolved V gene accounts for under half, and the cause of the remainder is not known. V, J and clone size derive from that table, while D and trimming were established from the DNA sequence. A total of some 130,000 clones appear in this sample, 70% to 90% of them only once. Around 2.1% of the sample lies in the top ten.

Deletion took 3 bases off V and 8 bases off J, with a span of 10 bases between the germline ends. Taken from cysteine to phenylalanine, the CDR3 has 11 residues. CDR3 DNA only is kept here, 33 bases in frame from base 1. The germline V gene encodes CDR1 DFQATT and CDR2 SNEGSKA (reference sequence). Collaborating institutions collected whole blood in K2EDTA tubes following their own protocols. For TCRbeta analysis, collaborators shipped samples in one of three forms: frozen whole blood, isolated PBMCs, or DNA extracted from either of those sample types. Note on this clone: This clone's antigen is unknown. One base away there is no much larger clone; base qualities are not given.

The V and J segments used are TRBV20-1 and TRBJ1-1; no confident D gene assignment can be made. This TCR derives from a man aged 65 to 85 with active COVID-19. The source material was peripheral blood. The bases read TGCAGTGCTAGCCTAGATTGGGAAGCTTTCTTT. It is translated as CSASLDWEAFF.